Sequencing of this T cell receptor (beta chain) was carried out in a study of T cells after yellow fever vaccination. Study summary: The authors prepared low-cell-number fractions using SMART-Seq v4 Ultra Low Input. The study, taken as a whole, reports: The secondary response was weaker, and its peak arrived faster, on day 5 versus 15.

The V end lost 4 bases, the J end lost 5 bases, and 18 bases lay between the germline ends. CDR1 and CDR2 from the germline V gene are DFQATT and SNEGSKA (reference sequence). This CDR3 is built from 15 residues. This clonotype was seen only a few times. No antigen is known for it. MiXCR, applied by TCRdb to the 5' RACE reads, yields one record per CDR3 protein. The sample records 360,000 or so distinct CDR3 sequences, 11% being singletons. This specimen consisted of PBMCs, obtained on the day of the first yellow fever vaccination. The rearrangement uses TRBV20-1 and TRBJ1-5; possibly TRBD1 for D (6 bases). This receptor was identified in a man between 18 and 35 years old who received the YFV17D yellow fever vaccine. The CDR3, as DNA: TGCAGTGCTATCCCACAGGGAAAGGCGCATCAGCCCCAGCATTTT. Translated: CSAIPQGKAHQPQHF.